This T cell receptor (beta chain) was profiled in a study of CD4 T cells in relation to SARS-CoV-2 and coronaviruses. Study-level information: Convalescent patients were roughly eight males and 4 females; two were Hispanic.

In the case of this clone: Its antigen is unidentified.

Germline CDR1 SGHDT, CDR2 YYEEEE. The V and J ends lost 3 bases and 4 bases respectively, with 11 bases between them. The CDR3 consists of 13 residues. TCRdb's copy holds only in-frame clones and misses some; the assay was immunoSEQ multiplex PCR. This repertoire shows tens of thousands of clones, approximately 80% found once; its top ten account for roughly 1.2%. The J gene is TRBJ2-7, the V gene TRBV5-6, with D perhaps matching TRBD1 (5 bases). The sample consisted of naive CD4+ T cells from PBMCs, cultured in vitro. Subset meaning: naive CD4+ T cells isolated by negative enrichment. This clonotype originated in an adult with COVID-19. CDR3 residues: CASSYGQGYEQYF. CDR3 in DNA: TGTGCCAGCAGCTACGGCCAGGGATACGAGCAGTACTTC.